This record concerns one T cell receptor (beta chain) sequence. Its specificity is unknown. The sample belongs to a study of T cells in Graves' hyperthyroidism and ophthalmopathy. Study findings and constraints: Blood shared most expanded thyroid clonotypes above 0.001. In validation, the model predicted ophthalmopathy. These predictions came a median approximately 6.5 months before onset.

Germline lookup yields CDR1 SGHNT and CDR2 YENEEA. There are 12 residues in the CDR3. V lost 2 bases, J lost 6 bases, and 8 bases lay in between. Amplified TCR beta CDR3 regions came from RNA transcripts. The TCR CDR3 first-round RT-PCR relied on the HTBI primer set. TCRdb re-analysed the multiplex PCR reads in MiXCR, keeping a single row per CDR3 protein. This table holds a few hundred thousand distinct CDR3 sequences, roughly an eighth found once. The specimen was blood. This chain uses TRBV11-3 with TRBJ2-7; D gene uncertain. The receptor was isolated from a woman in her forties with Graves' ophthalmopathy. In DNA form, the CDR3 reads TGTGCCAGCAGCTTATTTTCCGGCGAGCAGTACTTC. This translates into CASSLFSGEQYF. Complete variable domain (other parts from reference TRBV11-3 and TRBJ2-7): EAGVVQSPRYKIIEKKQPVAFWCNPISGHNTLYWYLQNLGQGPELLIRYENEEAVDDSQLPKDRFSAERLKGVDSTLKIQPAELGDSAVYLCASSLFSGEQYFGPGTRLTVT.